This T cell receptor (beta chain) derives from a study of CD8 T cells in ankylosing spondylitis. Study-level findings and limits: Blood of patients with ankylosing spondylitis appeared to be characterized by a TCR beta motif of several highly homologous variants.

MiXCR, run by TCRdb on the 5' RACE reads, gives a single entry per CDR3 protein. The sample includes more than 500,000 distinct CDR3 sequences, under 5.5% of them seen just once. Trimming took 8 bases from V and 6 from J, leaving 14 bases between them. Germline-derived CDR1 and CDR2 are MNHNS and SASEGT. This CDR3 has 13 residues. At least ten counts were recorded for this clonotype. The antigen is unknown. This chain joins TRBV6-1 and TRBJ1-5; D unclear. This clonotype was sampled from a male donor with ankylosing spondylitis. Material for sequencing was blood, either unsorted or a sorted T cell fraction (not recorded which). CDR3 DNA: TGTGCCAGCTCCGTGGTAGAGGCTCAGCCCCAGCATTTT. Its protein is CASSVVEAQPQHF.